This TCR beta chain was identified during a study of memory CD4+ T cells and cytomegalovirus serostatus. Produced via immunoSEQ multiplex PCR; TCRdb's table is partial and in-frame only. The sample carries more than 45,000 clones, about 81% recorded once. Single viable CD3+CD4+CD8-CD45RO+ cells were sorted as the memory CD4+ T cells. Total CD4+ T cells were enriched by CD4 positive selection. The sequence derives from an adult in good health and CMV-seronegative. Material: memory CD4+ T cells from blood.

This CDR3 is CASSLAFPGENTEAFF. In DNA form, the CDR3 reads TGCGCCAGCAGCTTGGCCTTTCCGGGAGAGAACACTGAAGCTTTCTTT. The V call is TRBV5-1, the J call TRBJ1-1; D not resolved. Trimming cost V 0 bases and J 1 base, with 13 bases left between them. CDR3 length: 16 residues. Germline assignment: CDR1 SGHRS and CDR2 YFSETQ.